The clone carrying this T cell receptor (beta chain) was picked up many times. Its matching antigen is unknown. The data are from a study of T cells after yellow fever vaccination. MiXCR, run by TCRdb on the 5' RACE reads, gives a single entry per CDR3 protein. The sample includes 500,000 to 650,000 distinct CDR3 sequences, about 13% of them seen just once. Trimming removed 4 bases from V and 9 bases from J, with 14 bases in between. Germline-derived CDR1 and CDR2 are SGHDT and YYEEEE. This CDR3 has 13 residues. Study-level points and caveats: Few clonotypes appeared in both CD4 and CD8 compartments.

The source material was PBMCs, sampled on the day of the yellow fever booster vaccination. The V gene is TRBV5-6, the J gene TRBJ2-1; D may match TRBD1 or TRBD2 (5 bases each). The sequence was collected from a man aged 25-45 years who received the YFV17D yellow fever vaccine. The chain's CDR3 is CASSTGDRGEQFF. The CDR3 nucleotides read TGTGCCAGCAGCACCGGGGACCGTGGTGAGCAGTTCTTC.